Below are 26 T cell receptor beta chains sequenced from a single sample in a study of blood T cell repertoires in COVID-19. Data came from immunoSEQ multiplex PCR; TCRdb stores just in-frame clones and leaves some out. This repertoire shows fewer than 300,000 clones, more than 85% found once; its top ten account for around 2.2%. The material sequenced was peripheral blood. These receptors were collected from a woman aged 25 to 39 with COVID-19, enrolled during active disease.

The chain has TRBV15 and TRBJ2-5, with 10 bases fitting TRBD2. Germline CDR1 is LNHNV and CDR2 is YYDKDF (reference sequence). The trim removed 4 bases at V and 1 base at J, leaving 15 bases unmatched. This CDR3 has 19 residues. The CDR3 loop reads CATSTRQGTSGKRQETQYF. The CDR3, as DNA: TGTGCCACCAGCACCCGACAGGGCACTAGCGGGAAACGCCAAGAGACCCAGTACTTC.

CDR3 DNA: TGTGCCAGCAGGTCCCAGGACTACTACAATGAGCAGTTCTTC. Its protein product is CASRSQDYYNEQFF. V and J are TRBV6-5 and TRBJ2-1; maybe TRBD2 (6 bases). CDR1 and CDR2 (germline): MNHEY, SVGAGI. Trimming took off 6 bases at V and 3 bases at J, with 12 bases between the two ends. The CDR3 is 14 residues long.

The count of this clone is one. The chain is built from TRBV11-2 and TRBJ1-1; 11 bases map to TRBD1. CDR1 is SGHAT and CDR2 is FQNNGV in the germline V gene. The CDR3 is made up of 17 amino acids. The J segment lost 3 bases and the V segment lost 6 bases, leaving 12 bases of the junction unmatched. CDR3: CASRKTGTGGSDTEAFF. The CDR3 DNA is TGTGCCAGCAGAAAGACCGGGACAGGGGGATCTGACACTGAAGCTTTCTTT.

The genes are TRBV9 and TRBJ2-1, with TRBD2 matching 8 bases. CDR3 length equals 16 residues. J lost 7 bases, V lost 4 bases, and 13 bases had no gene match. Germline V gene data show CDR1 as SGDLS and CDR2 as YYNGEE. The chain's CDR3 is CASSSPPAGDTNEQFF. DNA of the CDR3: TGTGCCAGCAGCTCCCCCCCAGCGGGAGATACGAATGAGCAGTTCTTC.

For the CDR3, the DNA is TGTGCCAGCTCAAGGACAGCCACAGATACGCAGTATTTT. Encoded protein: CASSRTATDTQYF. The J gene is TRBJ2-3, the V gene TRBV11-2; a possible D gene is TRBD1 (6 bases). CDR1 and CDR2 from the germline V gene are SGHAT and FQNNGV. The CDR3 has 13 residues. The V end was cut by 8 bases, the J end by 2 bases, with 11 bases between.

This clone was seen just once. V usage is TRBV6-5 and J usage is TRBJ2-1, with 9 bases identical to TRBD1. The junction had 5 bases not matched to a gene; V was cut back by 6 bases and J by 5 bases. CDR3 length: 14 residues. The germline CDR1 and CDR2 sequences are MNHEY and SVGAGI. CDR3 sequence reads: CASSGQGNNNEQFF. CDR3 DNA: TGTGCCAGCAGCGGACAGGGGAATAACAATGAGCAGTTCTTC.

The chain combines TRBV9 with TRBJ2-3; D gene ambiguous. Germline V gene data show CDR1 as SGDLS and CDR2 as YYNGEE. V dropped 2 bases and J dropped 10 bases, with 17 bases sitting between them. The CDR3 contains 14 residues. CDR3 DNA: TGTGCCAGCAGCGTGGTAATGGAGCTGGTAGCGCAGTATTTT. Translating it yields CASSVVMELVAQYF.

J is TRBJ2-7 and V is TRBV28; D perhaps matches TRBD1 (6 bases). The germline V gene encodes CDR1 MDHEN and CDR2 SYDVKM. CDR3 length: 15 amino acids. Trimming stripped 4 bases from V and 3 bases from J, with 16 bases between. CDR3 region: CASSSHPLGGYEQYF. The CDR3 coding sequence is TGTGCCAGCAGTTCCCATCCCCTAGGGGGCTACGAGCAGTACTTC.

The chain employs TRBV12-5 and TRBJ1-5, with a possible D match to TRBD1 (5 bases). The V end lost 5 bases, the J end lost 4 bases, and 15 bases lay between the germline ends. CDR1 and CDR2 (germline): LGHNT, FRNRAP. The CDR3 length is 15 residues. DNA of the CDR3: TGTGCTAGTGGTCCCATCGGGGCGGGGAATCAGCCCCAGCATTTT. Amino acids: CASGPIGAGNQPQHF.

This chain links TRBV20-1 with TRBJ1-1; D is possibly TRBD1 (5 bases). CDR1 is DFQATT, CDR2 SNEGSKA, per germline (reference sequence). This CDR3 is 13 amino acids long. V was pared by 3 bases and J by 4 bases, with 12 bases between. The CDR3 DNA follows: TGCAGTGCTAGTTGGGGCCCCCTCACTGAAGCTTTCTTT. Translation gives CSASWGPLTEAFF.

This clone was recorded once. The chain is built from TRBV6-5 and TRBJ2-7; tentatively, D is TRBD1 (6 bases). V lost 1 base and J 2 bases, leaving 15 bases between the germline ends. CDR1 and CDR2 (germline): MNHEY, SVGAGI. CDR3 length: 16 amino acids. CDR3 amino acids: CASSYLTGSTAYEQYF. DNA of the CDR3: TGTGCCAGCAGTTACTTGACAGGTTCCACGGCCTACGAGCAGTACTTC.

The gene calls are TRBV11-2 and TRBJ2-1; 13 bases agree with TRBD2. CDR3 size: 15 residues. The germline V gene has CDR1 SGHAT and CDR2 FQNNGV. Germline trimming cut 5 bases from V and 6 bases from J; bases unmatched to any gene: 4. This CDR3 reads CASSVGLAGFNEQFF. CDR3 DNA sequence: TGTGCCAGCAGCGTGGGACTAGCGGGGTTCAATGAGCAGTTCTTC.

The chain employs TRBV4-2 and TRBJ1-1; D may be TRBD1 (6 bases). The CDR3 runs 14 residues. Trimming shortened V by 2 bases and J by 4 bases, and 11 bases separated the two germline ends. Per germline, CDR1 LGHNA and CDR2 YNFKEQ. This CDR3 reads CASSQSQGPTEAFF. In nucleotides, the CDR3 is TGTGCCAGCAGCCAATCACAGGGCCCCACTGAAGCTTTCTTT.

This chain links TRBV2 with TRBJ2-4, with D unclear. CDR3 length equals 16 residues. Germline loops: CDR1 SNHLY, CDR2 FYNNEI. Trimming took 6 bases from V and 3 from J, leaving 18 bases between them. The CDR3 sequence: CASRPTTRVGKNIQYF. CDR3 bases: TGTGCCAGCAGACCCACCACTCGGGTGGGCAAAAACATTCAGTACTTC. The full variable domain, in which reference TRBV2 and TRBJ2-4 provide the parts outside the CDR3, is EPEVTQTPSHQVTQMGQEVILRCVPISNHLYFYWYRQILGQKVEFLVSFYNNEISEKSEIFDDQFSVERPDGSNFTLKIRSTKLEDSAMYFCASRPTTRVGKNIQYFGAGTRLSVL.

This sequence joins TRBV18 and TRBJ2-1; the match to TRBD2 covers 7 bases. CDR3 length: 15 residues. Germline lookup yields CDR1 KGHSH and CDR2 LQKENI. V lost 5 bases to trimming and J lost 7 bases; unmatched junction nucleotides: 11. Here the CDR3 reads CASSGGSVLGNEQFF. The CDR3 DNA sequence: TGTGCCAGCTCAGGCGGGAGTGTATTGGGGAATGAGCAGTTCTTC.

This clone has a single count. The chain couples TRBV15 to TRBJ1-4; D gene ambiguous. Germline lookup yields CDR1 LNHNV and CDR2 YYDKDF (reference sequence). CDR3 size: 15 residues. V was shortened by 5 bases and J by 8 bases, with 18 bases between the two germline ends. This CDR3 is CATSPRTGSSEKLFF. The CDR3 DNA reads TGTGCCACCAGCCCGCGGACGGGAAGCAGCGAAAAACTGTTTTTT.

This chain joins TRBV10-3 and TRBJ2-1, with D unclear. There are 15 residues in the CDR3. V was pared by 3 bases and J by 4 bases, with 13 bases between. CDR1 ENHRY and CDR2 SYGVKD come from the germline V gene. CDR3: CAISETGQGYNEQFF. DNA of the CDR3: TGTGCCATCAGTGAAACTGGGCAAGGTTACAATGAGCAGTTCTTC.

The chain couples TRBV5-1 to TRBJ2-7; 11 bases map to TRBD1. Germline V gene lookup returns CDR1 SGHRS and CDR2 YFSETQ. This CDR3 is 15 amino acids long. J lost 6 bases, V lost 4 bases, and 9 bases had no gene match. The CDR3 nucleotides are TGCGCCAGCAGCATGGTAGTAGGGACAGGGGGCGAGCAGTACTTC. It is translated as CASSMVVGTGGEQYF. The full variable domain, in which reference TRBV5-1 and TRBJ2-7 provide the parts outside the CDR3, is KAGVTQTPRYLIKTRGQQVTLSCSPISGHRSVSWYQQTPGQGLQFLFEYFSETQRNKGNFPGRFSGRQFSNSRSEMNVSTLELGDSALYLCASSMVVGTGGEQYFGPGTRLTVT.

The chain has TRBV4-1 and TRBJ2-1, with 7 positions matching TRBD2. Germline-derived CDR1 and CDR2 are MGHRA and YSYEKL. The ends lost 4 bases at V and 3 bases at J; junction bases unmatched: 3. This CDR3 has 14 residues. Here the CDR3 reads CASSLAGFYNEQFF. CDR3 nucleotide sequence: TGCGCCAGCAGCCTAGCGGGCTTCTACAATGAGCAGTTCTTC.

V and J are TRBV14 and TRBJ1-2; D remains ambiguous. CDR3 size: 13 residues. V was cut by 1 base and J by 6 bases, with 9 bases left in between. CDR1 SGHDN and CDR2 FVKESK come from the germline V gene. The CDR3, as DNA: TGTGCCAGCAGCCAAGTAGGAGTGGATGGCTACACCTTC. Protein product: CASSQVGVDGYTF.

The chain joins TRBV19 to TRBJ1-5; weak D call: TRBD1 (6 bases). V gave up 4 bases and J gave up 1 base, with 14 bases separating them. In germline, CDR1 is LNHDA, CDR2 SQIVND (reference sequence). The CDR3 length is 16 residues. DNA for the CDR3: TGTGCCAGTAGTACCGACAGGTGGGGGAGCAATCAGCCCCAGCATTTT. It is translated as CASSTDRWGSNQPQHF.

The gene calls are TRBV19 and TRBJ1-1; tentatively, D is TRBD1 (5 bases). The CDR3 has 14 amino acids. With 4 bases removed from V and 1 base from J, the gap between germline ends came to 10 bases. CDR1 is LNHDA, CDR2 SQIVND, per germline (reference sequence). The chain's CDR3 is CASSTYTGNTEAFF. The CDR3 bases are TGTGCCAGTAGTACCTATACAGGGAACACTGAAGCTTTCTTT.

This chain uses TRBV5-6 with TRBJ2-1; TRBD1 is a possible D gene (6 bases). Looked up from germline, CDR1 is SGHDT and CDR2 is YYEEEE. The CDR3 covers 12 residues. The V end lost 4 bases, the J end lost 7 bases, and 9 bases lay between the germline ends. The CDR3 reads CASSHGQNEQFF. CDR3 sequence (DNA): TGTGCCAGCAGCCACGGACAGAATGAGCAGTTCTTC.

As concerns this clone: Additional DNA sequences in this sample encode the identical CDR3. The gene calls are TRBV5-1 and TRBJ1-1; D may be TRBD1 (6 bases). Germline loops: CDR1 SGHRS, CDR2 YFSETQ. This CDR3 contains 14 residues. Trimming removed 2 bases at V and 3 bases at J, with 11 bases between. CDR3 in DNA: TGCGCCAGCAGCTTAGGGGGAGGGGACACTGAAGCTTTCTTT. As protein: CASSLGGGDTEAFF.

This CDR3 reads CASSLTSPYNEQFF. CDR3 in DNA: TGTGCCAGCAGCTTAACTAGCCCTTACAATGAGCAGTTCTTC. This chain joins TRBV13 and TRBJ2-1; perhaps TRBD2 as D (6 bases). The CDR3 consists of 14 residues. CDR1 is PRHDT, CDR2 FYEKMQ, per germline (reference sequence). The ends were cut back, 2 bases at V and 4 bases at J, with 9 bases in the middle.

J is TRBJ1-3 and V is TRBV2, with TRBD1 identical over 7 bases. CDR1 SNHLY and CDR2 FYNNEI come from the germline V gene. The junction had 4 bases not matched to a gene; V was cut back by 7 bases and J by 1 base. The CDR3 has 14 amino acids. The CDR3 sequence is CASKGALSGNTIYF. DNA for the CDR3: TGTGCCAGCAAGGGGGCTTTGTCTGGAAACACCATATATTTT.